The 12 T cell receptor beta chains below come from one sample, sequenced in a study of CD8 T cells in Susac syndrome. The authors reverse transcribed roughly 0.5 to 1 ug RNA with random hexamers. In TCRdb, the immunoSEQ multiplex PCR reads were re-called with MiXCR into one record per CDR3 protein. The sample records 330,000 or so distinct CDR3 sequences, around 85% being singletons. The source material was CD8+ T cells from PBMCs. Receptors were obtained from a human donor with multiple sclerosis.

The DNA for the CDR3 is TGTGCCAGCAGTAGCGGGGGCGCTAACAATGAGCAGTTCTTC. Translating it yields CASSSGGANNEQFF. This chain uses TRBV6-1 with TRBJ2-1; 8 bases align to TRBD2. J gave up 5 bases and V 5 bases, and 5 bases lay outside the gene matches. This CDR3 has 14 amino acids. Germline assignment: CDR1 MNHNS and CDR2 SASEGT.

This clonotype was detected once. The chain is built from TRBV7-6 and TRBJ1-3; no clear D gene. V was clipped by 1 base and J by 0 bases, with 7 bases between them. The V gene's germline CDR1 is SGHVS and CDR2 FNYEAQ. The CDR3 totals 15 residues. Here the CDR3 DNA reads TGTGCCAGCAGCTTAGGAGGGTACTCTGGAAACACCATATATTTT. This gives the protein CASSLGGYSGNTIYF.

This clonotype was counted a single time. V is TRBV28 and J is TRBJ2-1; 7 bases are a match to TRBD1. Germline CDR1 MDHEN, CDR2 SYDVKM. This CDR3 has 12 residues. With V trimmed by 4 bases and J by 13 bases, 7 bases remained unmatched. CDR3 DNA sequence: TGTGCCAGCAGTTCCTGGGACAGAAACCAGTTCTTC. Translated, it gives CASSSWDRNQFF.

The V call is TRBV28, the J call TRBJ1-3; D gene uncertain. Germline CDR1 and CDR2: MDHEN and SYDVKM. This CDR3 spans 13 amino acids. The V gene lost 7 bases and the J gene lost 4 bases, with 11 bases spanning the gap. CDR3 sequence (DNA): TGTGCCAGCACCTACAGTATGGGAAACACCATATATTTT. It specifies CASTYSMGNTIYF.

This chain connects TRBV28 to TRBJ1-6; D might be TRBD1 (6 bases). Trimming shortened V by 3 bases and J by 8 bases, and 23 bases separated the two germline ends. This CDR3 region has 18 residues. CDR1 MDHEN and CDR2 SYDVKM come from the germline V gene. This CDR3 is CASSFIELTDSEDSPLHF. For the CDR3, the DNA is TGTGCCAGCAGTTTTATTGAGTTAACGGACAGTGAGGATTCACCCCTCCACTTT.

This chain links TRBV30 with TRBJ2-7, with 13 nucleotides matching TRBD2. The CDR3 contains 15 residues. The ends lost 1 base at V and 3 bases at J; junction bases unmatched: 3. Germline assignment: CDR1 GTSNPN and CDR2 SVGIG (reference sequence). The DNA of the CDR3 is TGTGCCTGGAGTGCGGGACTAGCGGGAAGCTACGAGCAGTACTTC. As protein: CAWSAGLAGSYEQYF.

A single count supports this clonotype. Here the CDR3 reads CSAIEESGYTF. The CDR3 DNA reads TGCAGTGCGATAGAGGAGTCGGGCTACACCTTC. V gene TRBV20-1 combines with J gene TRBJ1-2; D ambiguous. V shed 6 bases and J shed 8 bases, with 13 bases lying between them. CDR1 is DFQATT, CDR2 SNEGSKA, per germline (reference sequence). The CDR3 contains 11 residues.

Only a few counts were recorded for this clonotype. This chain connects TRBV7-9 to TRBJ2-7, with 7 bases matching TRBD1. The CDR3 contains 13 residues. V was pared by 10 bases and J by 6 bases, with 12 bases of the junction left unmatched. CDR1 is SEHNR, CDR2 FQNEAQ, per germline (reference sequence). In DNA, the CDR3 is TGTGCCACCCGTAGGGACAGCCTCGGCGAGCAGTACTTC. Its protein is CATRRDSLGEQYF.

The rearrangement links TRBV15 to TRBJ1-2; a possible D gene is TRBD1 (5 bases). The germline gives CDR1 LNHNV, CDR2 YYDKDF (reference sequence). The germline V and J ends were trimmed by 1 base and 3 bases, with 18 bases remaining between them. There are 17 residues in the CDR3. Here the CDR3 DNA reads TGTGCCACCAGCAGAGCCCAGGGCCAGGGTTCATACTATGGCTACACCTTC. Its translation is CATSRAQGQGSYYGYTF.

The chain employs TRBV9 and TRBJ1-1, with 7 bases aligning to TRBD1. The V gene's germline CDR1 is SGDLS and CDR2 YYNGEE. This CDR3 is built from 13 residues. The junction had 6 bases not matched to a gene; V was cut back by 9 bases and J by 1 base. The CDR3 sequence: CATSGGANTEAFF. The CDR3 bases are TGTGCCACCTCAGGGGGGGCGAACACTGAAGCTTTCTTT.

The J gene is TRBJ1-1, the V gene TRBV10-1; D is unclear. Germline V gene lookup returns CDR1 WNHNN and CDR2 SYGVQD (reference sequence). The CDR3 consists of 13 residues. Trimming stripped 2 bases from V and 4 bases from J, with 8 bases between. This CDR3 is CASSEGRVTEAFF. In DNA, the CDR3 is TGCGCCAGCAGTGAGGGAAGAGTCACTGAAGCTTTCTTT.

This chain connects TRBV7-6 to TRBJ2-5, with 7 nucleotides matching TRBD2. Looked up from germline, CDR1 is SGHVS and CDR2 is FNYEAQ. CDR3 size: 15 residues. V dropped 2 bases and J dropped 1; count of bases not matched to a gene: 4. CDR3: CASSLPPSGQETQYF. The CDR3 DNA reads as TGTGCCAGCAGCTTACCGCCTAGCGGCCAAGAGACCCAGTACTTC. Full variable domain (remainder filled in from reference TRBV7-6 and TRBJ2-5): GAGVSQSPRYKVTKRGQDVALRCDPISGHVSLYWYRQALGQGPEFLTYFNYEAQQDKSGLPNDRFSAERPEGSISTLTIQRTEQRDSAMYRCASSLPPSGQETQYFGPGTRLLVL.